One and the same sample provided the 21 T cell receptor beta chains below, sequenced in a study of blood T cell repertoires in COVID-19. TCRdb's copy holds only in-frame clones and misses some; the assay was immunoSEQ multiplex PCR. The table lists 35,000 to 45,000 clones, more than 70% of them singletons. Sample: peripheral blood. The receptors here all came from a man in his fifties or sixties with acute or convalescent COVID-19.

The V gene is TRBV9, the J gene TRBJ2-2; 10 bases line up with TRBD2. The CDR3 contains 15 residues. The V and J ends lost 7 bases and 3 bases, in that order; junction bases with no gene match: 6. Looked up from germline, CDR1 is SGDLS and CDR2 is YYNGEE. For the CDR3, the DNA is TGTGCCAGCGCCCGGACTAGCGGAGACACCGGGGAGCTGTTTTTT. The encoded protein is CASARTSGDTGELFF.

This clone appeared many times. J is TRBJ2-1 and V is TRBV5-6, with 10 bases aligning to TRBD2. CDR3 size: 16 residues. Per germline, CDR1 SGHDT and CDR2 YYEEEE. The trim removed 0 bases at V and 9 bases at J, leaving 9 bases unmatched. CDR3 sequence reads: CASSLAASGRAVEQFF. The CDR3, as DNA: TGTGCCAGCAGCTTGGCCGCGAGCGGGAGGGCTGTTGAGCAGTTCTTC.

V usage is TRBV20-1 and J usage is TRBJ2-3; 7 positions match TRBD1. V trimming: 3 bases; J trimming: 4 bases; junction bases outside the gene matches: 10. The germline CDR1 and CDR2 sequences are DFQATT and SNEGSKA (reference sequence). This CDR3 has 15 amino acids. CDR3 residues: CSASSLDRVADTQYF. The CDR3 coding sequence is TGCAGTGCTAGTAGTCTCGACAGGGTGGCAGATACGCAGTATTTT.

There are many counts of this clone. This rearrangement joins TRBV19 to TRBJ1-4; 7 bases are shared with TRBD1. Germline CDR1 LNHDA, CDR2 SQIVND (reference sequence). V lost 4 bases, J lost 13 bases, and 6 bases stayed unmatched. CDR3 length: 12 residues. CDR3 nucleotide sequence: TGTGCCAGTAGTACTTCGACAGGGAGACTGTTTTTT. It encodes CASSTSTGRLFF.

This chain joins TRBV5-1 and TRBJ2-5; 8 bases match TRBD1. CDR1 is SGHRS, CDR2 YFSETQ, per germline. CDR3 length equals 17 residues. The junction had 12 bases not matched to a gene; V was cut back by 0 bases and J by 5 bases. The CDR3 here is CASSLGRGTGYLETQYF. CDR3 bases: TGCGCCAGCAGCTTGGGGAGGGGGACAGGCTATTTGGAGACCCAGTACTTC.

The rearrangement uses TRBV28 and TRBJ2-7; D is uncertain. The CDR3 has 15 residues. Germline V gene data show CDR1 as MDHEN and CDR2 as SYDVKM. V shed 4 bases and J shed 2 bases, with 15 bases lying between them. CDR3 residues: CASSWADAVTYEQYF. CDR3 sequence (DNA): TGTGCCAGCAGTTGGGCTGATGCTGTTACCTACGAGCAGTACTTC.

This clone occurred a few times. The chain has TRBV6-1 and TRBJ1-2; 8 nucleotides agree with TRBD1. The V gene end was trimmed by 2 bases and the J gene end by 3 bases; junction bases not matched to a gene: 2. Germline CDR1 and CDR2: MNHNS and SASEGT. CDR3 length: 14 residues. The CDR3 loop reads CASSESGGDYGYTF. CDR3 in DNA: TGTGCCAGCAGTGAATCAGGGGGCGACTATGGCTACACCTTC.

The chain joins TRBV7-8 to TRBJ2-2; maybe TRBD1 (6 bases). V was clipped by 2 bases and J by 0 bases, with 7 bases between them. CDR3 length equals 15 residues. Germline V CDR1 and CDR2: SGHVS, FQNEAQ. The CDR3 sequence: CASSLTGSNTGELFF. The CDR3 nucleotides read TGTGCCAGCAGCTTAACAGGGTCGAACACCGGGGAGCTGTTTTTT. Full variable domain (missing parts from reference TRBV7-8 and TRBJ2-2): GAGVSQSPRYKVAKRGQDVALRCDPISGHVSLFWYQQALGQGPEFLTYFQNEAQLDKSGLPSDRFFAERPEGSVSTLKIQRTQQEDSAVYLCASSLTGSNTGELFFGEGSRLTVL.

This chain links TRBV24-1 with TRBJ2-5, with a weak D call TRBD1 (5 bases). The CDR3 spans 14 residues. Trimming took 6 bases from V and 5 from J, leaving 15 bases between them. Germline assignment: CDR1 KGHDR and CDR2 SFDVKD. The CDR3 DNA reads as TGTGCCACCAGTCCGTCAGGGCTGGGGGAGACCCAGTACTTC. Its translation is CATSPSGLGETQYF.

The chain couples TRBV6-2 or TRBV6-3 to TRBJ2-1; D uncertain. Trimming cost V 6 bases and J 2 bases, with 8 bases left between them. Per the germline V gene, CDR1 is MNHEY and CDR2 is SVGEGT. The CDR3 extends over 13 amino acids. CDR3 sequence reads: CASSLTPYNEQFF. DNA of the CDR3: TGTGCCAGCAGCCTGACACCCTACAATGAGCAGTTCTTC.

The chain carries TRBV3-1 (or the pseudogene TRBV3-2) and TRBJ2-4; possibly TRBD1 for D (8 bases). The CDR3 length is 20 residues. V was clipped by 4 bases and J by 1 base, with 26 bases between them. Germline CDR1 reads LGHDT; CDR2 reads YNNKEL (reference sequence). The CDR3 coding sequence is TGTGCCAGCAGCCGAGGACAGGGAGGGCCGTCCGTGACTGCCAAAAACATTCAGTACTTC. Translating it yields CASSRGQGGPSVTAKNIQYF.

V gene TRBV7-9 combines with J gene TRBJ1-5; D unresolved. The germline CDR1 and CDR2 sequences are SEHNR and FQNEAQ (reference sequence). V lost 1 base to trimming and J lost 8 bases, with 9 bases between them. The CDR3 totals 13 residues. The DNA for the CDR3 is TGTGCCAGCAGCTTAGGACACCGTAAGCCCCAGCATTTT. As protein: CASSLGHRKPQHF. Full variable domain (outside the CDR3, taken from reference TRBV7-9 and TRBJ1-5): DTGVSQNPRHKITKRGQNVTFRCDPISEHNRLYWYRQTLGQGPEFLTYFQNEAQLEKSRLLSDRFSAERPKGSFSTLEIQRTEQGDSAMYLCASSLGHRKPQHFGDGTRLSIL.

The chain carries TRBV30 and TRBJ2-3; 12 nucleotides align to TRBD2. CDR1 and CDR2 (germline): GTSNPN, SVGIG (reference sequence). CDR3 length equals 17 residues. With V trimmed by 6 bases and J by 4 bases, 14 bases remained unmatched. The CDR3 region is CACTFGGLAGGADTQYF. In DNA form, the CDR3 reads TGTGCCTGTACATTCGGGGGGCTAGCGGGAGGGGCAGATACGCAGTATTTT.

The V and J genes are TRBV27 and TRBJ1-6; tentative D call: TRBD1 (5 bases). V was pared by 5 bases and J by 7 bases, with 21 bases between. Per germline, CDR1 MNHEY and CDR2 SMNVEV (reference sequence). The CDR3 is 17 amino acids. CDR3 sequence (DNA): TGTGCCAGCAGTCTCCACCCCGACAGCTCAGGGAATTCACCCCTCCACTTT. Amino acid sequence: CASSLHPDSSGNSPLHF.

V usage is TRBV11-3 and J usage is TRBJ2-4, with 7 bases matching TRBD2. The germline V gene has CDR1 SGHNT and CDR2 YENEEA. With 1 base clipped from V and 7 bases from J, the junction kept 4 bases outside the gene matches. The CDR3 contains 14 residues. This CDR3 reads CASSLGQGGNIQYF. In DNA, the CDR3 is TGTGCCAGCAGCTTAGGCCAGGGAGGGAACATTCAGTACTTC.

V and J are TRBV19 and TRBJ2-6; the D is unclear. CDR1 and CDR2 (germline): LNHDA, SQIVND (reference sequence). V gave up 6 bases and J gave up 0 bases, with 12 bases separating them. The CDR3 has 16 amino acids. CDR3 coding DNA: TGTGCCAGTAGATGGGCCGGAAGCTCTGGGGCCAACGTCCTGACTTTC. This translates into CASRWAGSSGANVLTF. The full variable domain, rest sourced from reference TRBV19 and TRBJ2-6, is DGGITQSPKYLFRKEGQNVTLSCEQNLNHDAMYWYRQDPGQGLRLIYYSQIVNDFQKGDIAEGYSVSREKKESFPLTVTSAQKNPTAFYLCASRWAGSSGANVLTFGAGSRLTVL.

This chain links TRBV29-1 with TRBJ2-7, with TRBD2 matching 11 bases. Trimming at V came to 0 bases and at J to 1 base, leaving 2 bases not matched to a gene. The CDR3 is 15 residues long. The germline V gene encodes CDR1 SQVTM and CDR2 ANQGSEA. The CDR3 reads CSVEEASGRSYEQYF. In nucleotides, the CDR3 is TGCAGCGTTGAAGAAGCTAGCGGGAGGTCCTACGAGCAGTACTTC.

The chain links TRBV27 to TRBJ1-1; weak D call: TRBD1 (5 bases). Trimming removed 8 bases at V and 3 bases at J, with 16 bases between. From germline, CDR1 is MNHEY and CDR2 SMNVEV (reference sequence). The CDR3 is 14 residues long. The CDR3 DNA sequence: TGTGCCAGCGCTCAGGACATAAGGGACACTGAAGCTTTCTTT. Protein sequence: CASAQDIRDTEAFF.

The rearrangement links TRBV11-3 to TRBJ2-1; D may be TRBD2 (5 bases). Germline CDR1 reads SGHNT; CDR2 reads YENEEA. This CDR3 is built from 17 residues. V lost 0 bases and J lost 1, with 13 bases in between. As DNA, the CDR3 is TGTGCCAGCAGCTTAGAATCCGGGAAGGTGTCCTACAATGAGCAGTTCTTC. Translation gives CASSLESGKVSYNEQFF. Filled out from reference TRBV11-3 and TRBJ2-1, the complete variable domain reads EAGVVQSPRYKIIEKKQPVAFWCNPISGHNTLYWYLQNLGQGPELLIRYENEEAVDDSQLPKDRFSAERLKGVDSTLKIQPAELGDSAVYLCASSLESGKVSYNEQFFGPGTRLTVL.

The chain employs TRBV3-1 (or the pseudogene TRBV3-2) and TRBJ2-2; 9 nucleotides align to TRBD1. The CDR3 consists of 18 residues. V shed 0 bases, J shed 0 bases, and the junction held 5 bases outside the gene matches. Germline CDR1 reads LGHDT; CDR2 reads YNNKEL (reference sequence). In DNA form, the CDR3 reads TGTGCCAGCAGCCAAGACCGGACAGGGGCAACGAACACCGGGGAGCTGTTTTTT. This sequence encodes CASSQDRTGATNTGELFF.

This chain connects TRBV11-3 to TRBJ2-5; TRBD2 matches at 10 bases. The CDR3 is made up of 15 amino acids. The V segment lost 1 base and the J segment 2 bases; nucleotides outside the gene matches: 1. Germline values: CDR1 SGHNT, CDR2 YENEEA. CDR3: CASSLGAGGQETQYF. The CDR3 bases are TGTGCCAGCAGCTTAGGAGCGGGAGGGCAAGAGACCCAGTACTTC.